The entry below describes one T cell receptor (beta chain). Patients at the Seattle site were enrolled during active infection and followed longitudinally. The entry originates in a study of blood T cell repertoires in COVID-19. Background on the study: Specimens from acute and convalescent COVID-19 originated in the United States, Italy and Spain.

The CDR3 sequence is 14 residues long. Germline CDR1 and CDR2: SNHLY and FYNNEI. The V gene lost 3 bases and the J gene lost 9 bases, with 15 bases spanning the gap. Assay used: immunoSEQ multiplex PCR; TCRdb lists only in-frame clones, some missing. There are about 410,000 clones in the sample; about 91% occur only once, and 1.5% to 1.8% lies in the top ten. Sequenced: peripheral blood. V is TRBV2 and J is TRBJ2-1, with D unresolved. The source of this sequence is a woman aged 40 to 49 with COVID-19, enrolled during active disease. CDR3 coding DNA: TGTGCCAGCAGTGATATACTATCGCACTCTGAGCAGTTCTTC. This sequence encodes CASSDILSHSEQFF.